What follows are 14 T cell receptor beta chains derived from one specimen sequenced in a study of human T cells and chemical hapten exposure. TCRdb re-analysed the RACE reads in MiXCR, keeping a single row per CDR3 protein. The sample has 300,000 to 450,000 distinct CDR3 sequences; roughly 5% are singletons. Time point: pre-sensitization, week 0. This sample's treatment: therapeutic diphenylcyclopropenone sensitization with weekly scalp DPC. The sequencing here drew on whole blood, taken in connection with sensitization to the hapten diphenylcyclopropenone (DPC). These TCRs come from a woman in her forties or fifties with alopecia areata. Some clones in this sample may be carry-over from other donors' samples.

The chain uses TRBV24-1 and TRBJ2-7, with 7 bases that match TRBD1. The V gene's germline CDR1 is KGHDR and CDR2 SFDVKD. There are 15 residues in the CDR3. Trimming at V came to 9 bases and at J to 2 bases, leaving 12 bases not matched to a gene. CDR3 sequence: CATANGGQRPYEQYF. For the CDR3, the DNA is TGTGCCACCGCTAATGGGGGACAGCGTCCCTACGAGCAGTACTTC.

This clonotype was counted ten times or more. The V gene is TRBV11-3, the J gene TRBJ2-4, with a possible D match to TRBD2 (6 bases). The V gene lost 5 bases and the J gene lost 10 bases, with 15 bases spanning the gap. This CDR3 spans 13 amino acids. Germline CDR1 is SGHNT and CDR2 is YENEEA. CDR3: CASSTLTGGIQYF. The CDR3, as DNA: TGTGCCAGCAGCACTCTAACAGGAGGGATTCAGTACTTC.

This clonotype was picked up many times. This sequence joins TRBV6-5 and TRBJ2-7, with TRBD2 matching 8 bases. The CDR3 length is 17 residues. Germline CDR1 reads MNHEY; CDR2 reads SVGAGI. With 0 bases clipped from V and 0 bases from J, the junction kept 7 bases outside the gene matches. The CDR3 nucleotides are TGTGCCAGCAGTTACTCCCTTAGCGGGGCAAGCTCCTACGAGCAGTACTTC. It encodes CASSYSLSGASSYEQYF.

The table lists this clonotype with many counts. The gene calls are TRBV5-1 and TRBJ2-3; 7 positions agree with TRBD1. This CDR3 has 14 residues. V lost 4 bases, J lost 2 bases, and 4 bases stayed unmatched. Germline V gene lookup returns CDR1 SGHRS and CDR2 YFSETQ. CDR3 DNA sequence: TGCGCCAGCAGCCCTGGACAGGACACAGATACGCAGTATTTT. It is translated as CASSPGQDTDTQYF.

V gene TRBV28 combines with J gene TRBJ2-3, with 8 bases identical to TRBD1. CDR1 is MDHEN and CDR2 is SYDVKM in the germline V gene. The CDR3 runs 15 residues. The V and J ends lost 3 bases and 10 bases, in that order; junction bases with no gene match: 12. The CDR3 DNA reads TGTGCCAGCAGTTTTCCCCACGGACAGGGAGGCTCGCAGTATTTT. As protein: CASSFPHGQGGSQYF.

Many counts were recorded for this clonotype. The V and J genes are TRBV28 and TRBJ2-7, with TRBD2 matching over 8 bases. The CDR3 has 15 residues. After removal of 2 bases from V and 3 bases from J, the junction contained 6 bases not matched to a gene. Germline CDR1 is MDHEN and CDR2 is SYDVKM. The CDR3 loop is CASSLRPRGGYEQYF. CDR3 DNA: TGTGCCAGCAGTTTACGTCCCCGGGGGGGCTACGAGCAGTACTTC.

The gene calls are TRBV12-3 or TRBV12-4 and TRBJ1-5; the D is unclear. Trimming pared 3 bases from V and 0 bases from J, leaving 15 bases between. This CDR3 comprises 17 residues. The CDR3 is CASSFAGGRVSNQPQHF. The CDR3, as DNA: TGTGCCAGCAGTTTTGCGGGCGGGAGGGTTAGCAATCAGCCCCAGCATTTT.

This clonotype was counted at least ten times. The J gene is TRBJ2-2, the V gene TRBV28, with TRBD1 identical over 9 bases. V shed 3 bases, J shed 4 bases, and the junction held 12 bases outside the gene matches. The germline gives CDR1 MDHEN, CDR2 SYDVKM. CDR3 length equals 18 residues. CDR3 nucleotide sequence: TGTGCCAGCAGTTTGACCGGGACAGGGTACAGTGGCACCGGGGAGCTGTTTTTT. The encoded protein is CASSLTGTGYSGTGELFF. The full variable domain, completed using reference TRBV28 and TRBJ2-2, is DVKVTQSSRYLVKRTGEKVFLECVQDMDHENMFWYRQDPGLGLRLIYFSYDVKMKEKGDIPEGYSVSREKKERFSLILESASTNQTSMYLCASSLTGTGYSGTGELFFGEGSRLTVL.

This clonotype appeared many times. The rearrangement uses TRBV7-9 and TRBJ2-7; D is possibly TRBD1 or TRBD2 (5 bases each). The CDR3 runs 12 residues. Germline V gives CDR1 SEHNR, CDR2 FQNEAQ (reference sequence). Trimming left V 9 bases short and J 0 bases short, with 9 bases between. The CDR3 DNA reads as TGTGCCAGTCTCGGGGCCTCCTACGAGCAGTACTTC. This encodes CASLGASYEQYF.

This clonotype has a count of ten or more. The rearrangement uses TRBV27 and TRBJ2-1, with D maybe TRBD2 (6 bases). CDR1 is MNHEY, CDR2 SMNVEV, per germline (reference sequence). V was cut by 3 bases and J by 8 bases, with 17 bases left in between. The CDR3 is 15 residues long. CDR3 coding DNA: TGTGCCAGCAGTTTGGGGGGAACCCCATCCGATGAGCAGTTCTTC. Its translation is CASSLGGTPSDEQFF.

This clonotype has ten or more counts. The chain joins TRBV2 to TRBJ1-2, with 7 bases lining up with TRBD1. The CDR3 has 15 residues. Trimming at V came to 0 bases and at J to 6 bases, leaving 7 bases not matched to a gene. Germline CDR1 is SNHLY and CDR2 is FYNNEI. The CDR3 sequence is CASSEASTGPNGYTF. CDR3 coding DNA: TGTGCCAGCAGTGAAGCTTCGACAGGGCCTAATGGCTACACCTTC.

This clonotype has at least ten counts. This sequence joins TRBV12-3 or TRBV12-4 and TRBJ2-1; 13 nucleotides align to TRBD2. This CDR3 region has 15 residues. The V segment lost 6 bases and the J segment 5 bases; nucleotides outside the gene matches: 4. CDR3 sequence reads: CASSLTSGGHNEQFF. The DNA for the CDR3 is TGTGCCAGCAGCCTGACTAGCGGGGGGCACAATGAGCAGTTCTTC.

The chain has TRBV20-1 and TRBJ2-3, with 10 bases matching TRBD2. In germline, CDR1 is DFQATT, CDR2 SNEGSKA (reference sequence). Trimming removed 6 bases from V and 0 bases from J; junction bases left unmatched: 6. The CDR3 has 15 amino acids. The CDR3 DNA reads TGCAGTGCAGTACGGACTAGCGGCAGCACAGATACGCAGTATTTT. This gives the protein CSAVRTSGSTDTQYF.

This clonotype has a count of ten or more. The chain links TRBV14 to TRBJ2-1; a possible D gene is TRBD1 (5 bases). Germline V gives CDR1 SGHDN, CDR2 FVKESK. V dropped 5 bases and J dropped 9 bases, with 17 bases sitting between them. This CDR3 region has 14 residues. The CDR3, as DNA: TGTGCCAGCAGCTCTTCCACCGGTAGGGGTGAGCAGTTCTTC. Protein sequence: CASSSSTGRGEQFF.